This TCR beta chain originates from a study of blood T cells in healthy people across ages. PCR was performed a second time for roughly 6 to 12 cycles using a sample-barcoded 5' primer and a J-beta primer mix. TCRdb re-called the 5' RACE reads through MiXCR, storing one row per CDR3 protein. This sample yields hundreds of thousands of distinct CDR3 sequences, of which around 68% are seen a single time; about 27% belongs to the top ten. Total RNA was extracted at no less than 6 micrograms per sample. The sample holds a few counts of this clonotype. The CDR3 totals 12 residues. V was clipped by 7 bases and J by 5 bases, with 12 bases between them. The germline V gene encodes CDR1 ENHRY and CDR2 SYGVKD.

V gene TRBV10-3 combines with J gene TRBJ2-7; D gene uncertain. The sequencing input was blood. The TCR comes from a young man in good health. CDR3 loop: CAITASTNEQYF. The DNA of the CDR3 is TGTGCCATCACAGCCAGTACGAACGAGCAGTACTTC.